The text below deals with one T cell receptor beta chain. Its antigen is still unknown. Per-nucleotide qualities are absent, and no much larger clonotype sits a single base away. The data belong to a study of cytomegalovirus exposure and HLA in healthy donors (dated by TCRdb to 2015 to 2018). With respect to the entire study: In an earlier analysis of approximately 640 of the donors, 276 Gb of sequence data and 90 million to 120 million unique TCR beta sequences from about 179 million T cells were reported. An early release that covered around 590 HLA-typed donors contained 250 to 350 gigabases of sequencing data and 80 million or so unique TCR sequences. Of the approximately 370 genotyped donors, roughly 80% were placed in the genetic ancestry cluster associated with self-reported Caucasian donors. The study aimed to test whether cataloging public T cell receptors could reveal signatures of past pathogen exposure. The T cell repertoires of several hundred subjects were profiled by immunosequencing and related to cytomegalovirus serostatus. Along with the roughly 700-subject first cohort, a separate validation cohort of roughly 110 different subjects was used. To predict cytomegalovirus infection status, the study combined high-throughput TCR immunosequencing, statistical association of individual TCRs with disease status, and machine learning. A later analysis re-analyzed previously published TCR beta repertoires from 550 to 700 donors and added high-resolution HLA genotyping to study TCR occurrence patterns. The later analysis used no new phenotypic data to find candidate immune exposures, relying instead on TCR beta sequences and their occurrence across donors. To decide whether each TCR beta V gene segment behaved as functional or pseudogenic, an earlier analysis of some 600 of the donors relied on high-throughput TCR beta sequencing. Donor age, sex, ethnicity and CMV serostatus were collected together with the repertoire data. A later genetic analysis used genome-wide SNP genotypes for about 60% of the roughly 700 donors, treating that subset as a discovery cohort. All discovery cohort repertoires had been generated on a single sequencing platform. HLA typing included class I and class II loci at four-digit resolution. The number of donors typed differed by locus, with roughly 629-640 for A, B, C, DRB1 and DQB1, roughly 520 for DQA1, 600 to 610 for DPA1, and some 440 for DPB1. Roughly 5 DR-DQ haplotypes were handled as single units for association and clustering, since linkage in the cohort was strong. Across approximately 400 genotyped donors of the cohort, an average of about 250,000 unique TCR beta nucleotide sequences per donor were sequenced, and roughly 17% of those sequences were non-productive. The research as a whole found: A cluster of highly shared sequence variants was judged likely to be a technical artifact of the sequencing pipeline. An earlier analysis of approximately 500 of the donors showed that most TCR beta V segments appeared in productive rearrangements either about 87% or about 30% of the time, which broadly matched IMGT annotations. An association between a missense DCLRE1C variant and V-gene and J-gene trimming of TCR beta chains was found in a later genetic analysis and replicated in an independent cohort. In the study, around 150 TCR beta chains were listed as associated with cytomegalovirus. In a later analysis, the rate of TCR association differed among HLA loci, with DRB1 alleles having the most associated TCRs and HLA-C alleles having the fewest. Most TCR sequences were observed very rarely across donors, whereas some public TCRs were present in many individuals. The classifier was reported to diagnose cytomegalovirus status with high specificity and sensitivity in both the original cohort and the validation cohort. According to a later analysis, most CMV-associated TCR beta chains appeared to be HLA-restricted, and the HLA associations seemed to be driven largely by CMV exposure. Only TCR beta chains were sequenced in this cohort, and the absence of alpha or paired-chain data limited detectable features. Approximately 16 rarely observed V segments, including chromosome 9 orphons, were excluded from the earlier analysis of almost 600 of the donors because counts were too low. Correlated functional status among segregating V segments might reflect linkage disequilibrium, but an unknown experimental factor could not be ruled out. Because HLA typing was unavailable for some donors at each locus, only the typed subset was used in association tests. A later analysis found that HLA-associated TCR beta chains were more clonally expanded and had lower generation probabilities than equally common non-associated chains. Strong co-occurrence of HLA alleles, especially DR and DQ, made assigning TCR associations to individual alleles difficult. Specific HLA alleles were associated with 15,000 to 20,000 TCR beta sequences at a false discovery rate of 0.05 in a later analysis. A later analysis reported that several top co-occurrence clusters appeared linked to parvovirus B19, influenza, CMV and Epstein-Barr virus. A few of the identified cytomegalovirus-associated TCR beta chains were confirmed in vitro to be specific for cytomegalovirus antigens. According to the authors, the approach could potentially be generalized to other disease states and immunological phenotypes. A later genetic analysis reported fewer N-insertions in productive TCRs among donors in an Asian-associated ancestry cluster than the approximately 670-donor mean. A further reported finding was that TCR beta sequences accurately predicted the HLA-A and HLA-B alleles for most subjects in the first cohort. Some IMGT-functional V segments, including TRBV6-2 and TRBV6-3, could not be distinguished by the 87-base-pair reads and were therefore excluded. Sequencing depth was assumed to be roughly uniform across donors in the presence/absence analyses, though that assumption may not hold. CMV serostatus was the only immune exposure information available for the cohort.

The cohort was made up of 500 to 850 healthy bone marrow donors. At the time of sampling, all cohort members were nominally healthy, though unrecorded immune exposures were likely present. The donor tested CMV seronegative and was one of the 352 seronegative cohort members. A peripheral blood sample was provided by each donor, and peripheral blood mononuclear cells were used for TCR beta sequencing. Genomic DNA was extracted from the blood cell samples with the Qiagen DNeasy Blood Extraction Kit. The CDR3, from cysteine to phenylalanine, totals 16 residues. Only the CDR3 part of the read is kept: 48 bases, read in frame from the first base. As encoded in the germline V gene (reference sequence), CDR1 is MNHNY while CDR2 is SVGAGI. At the junction V is shortened by 3 bases and J by 9 bases; bases outside the gene matches: 7. Libraries were constructed by the immunoSEQ multiplex PCR assay. For the multiplex PCR, a mixture combining 60 forward primers for TCR Vbeta segments and 13 reverse primers for TCR Jbeta segments was used. Amplification of the CDR3 region of rearranged TCR beta genes was performed with a multiplex PCR assay on genomic DNA. The Illumina HiSeq System was used to sequence the amplified TCR beta libraries as 87-base-pair reads. Regarding the original processing steps: A later analysis tallied around 80 million unique TCR beta chains across the 666 repertoires, and some 10 million of those chains were shared by two or more donors. To remove PCR and sequencing errors, raw reads were error-corrected and collapsed into unique sequences using a nearest-neighbor algorithm that merged closely related sequences. Alignment of CDR3 sequences to IMGT reference sequences was used to assign V, D and J gene segments. For a sequence to be retained, a match of at least six nucleotides was required to both a V gene segment and a J gene segment. A rearrangement counted as productive if the CDR3 had no stop codons and remained in frame with V and J, and every other rearrangement counted as non-productive. CDR3 was defined according to IMGT convention as the region running from the second conserved V-encoded cysteine to the conserved J-encoded phenylalanine. In an earlier analysis of approximately 500 of the donors, sequences lacking an unambiguous match to a single V gene segment were excluded. In an earlier analysis of several hundred of the donors, V segments were called functional above 56.7% productive rearrangements and were called segregating when the between-donor standard deviation exceeded 5%. A statistical classification framework was developed to diagnose cytomegalovirus status using the catalog of TCR beta chain sequences. V and J gene assignment, in a later analysis, came from comparing TCR nucleotide sequences with IMGT/GENE-DB human TR gene sequences. In a later analysis, CDR3 sequences and most-parsimonious VDJ recombination scenarios were assigned using the TCRdist pipeline. In a later analysis, every TCR beta chain was defined by the combination of its CDR3 amino acid sequence and its V-gene family, and reads without a unique V-gene family were dropped. A later analysis removed several hundred highly shared, low-generation-probability nucleotide sequences to deal with suspected cross-contamination and a sequencing artifact. For each public chain, a later analysis derived a clonal expansion index from normalized ranks of inferred template counts within each repertoire. Generation probabilities in a later analysis came from a VDJ recombination model fitted to out-of-frame rearrangements, and those results were checked against IGoR. Hypergeometric tests were used in a later analysis to score TCR-TCR, TCR-HLA and TCR-CMV co-occurrence, with a repertoire-size bias correction applied to the TCR pairs. In a later analysis, false discovery rates were estimated by permuting HLA or CMV assignments 20 times. In a later analysis, co-occurring TCRs were grouped using DBSCAN, and TCRdist sequence similarity was added for clustering within HLA-allele-positive subsets. Repertoires with fewer than 30,000 or more than 120,000 public chains were left out of co-occurrence clustering, as were about 5 repertoires with anomalous nucleotide sharing. As stored in TCRdb, this immuneACCESS dataset retains in-frame rearrangements with V and J assigned. A fraction of the clones does not appear; measured against another copy, unresolved V genes explain less than half of the discrepancy, and the remainder lacks a known reason. From that table come the V and J calls and clone size; the DNA was used to work out D and trimming. The sample records tens of thousands of clones, around 79% of which are singletons. In total, the top ten clones hold around 2.5% of the sample.

The V and J genes are TRBV6-6 and TRBJ2-1, with 14 bases in between that match TRBD2. The clonotype originates from a female donor in good health and CMV-seronegative. Sequences were obtained from PBMCs. The CDR3 reads as follows: CASSYPGLAGGGEQFF. The nucleotide sequence reads as follows: TGTGCCAGCAGTTATCCCGGACTAGCGGGAGGTGGTGAGCAGTTCTTC.